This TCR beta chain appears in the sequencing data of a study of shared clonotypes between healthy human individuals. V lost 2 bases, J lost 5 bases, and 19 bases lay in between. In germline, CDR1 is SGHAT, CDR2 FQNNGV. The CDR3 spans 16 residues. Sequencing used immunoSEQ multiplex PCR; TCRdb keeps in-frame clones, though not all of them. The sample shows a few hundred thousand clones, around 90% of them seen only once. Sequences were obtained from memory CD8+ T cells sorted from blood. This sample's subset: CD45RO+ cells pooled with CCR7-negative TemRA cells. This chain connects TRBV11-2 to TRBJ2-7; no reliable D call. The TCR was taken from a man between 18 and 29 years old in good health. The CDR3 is CASSLNLGTARDEQYF. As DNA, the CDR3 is TGTGCCAGCAGCTTAAACCTGGGAACAGCTCGGGACGAGCAGTACTTC. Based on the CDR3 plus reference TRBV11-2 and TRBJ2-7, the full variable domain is EAGVAQSPRYKIIEKRQSVAFWCNPISGHATLYWYQQILGQGPKLLIQFQNNGVVDDSQLPKDRFSAERLKGVDSTLKIQPAKLEDSAVYLCASSLNLGTARDEQYFGPGTRLTVT.